This passage covers 10 T cell receptor beta chains from one sample sequenced in a study of T cells in Graves' hyperthyroidism and ophthalmopathy. Regions amplified from RNA transcripts were the TCR beta CDR3 regions. A set of HTBI primers served as the primers for a first-round RT-PCR of the TCR CDR3. A single record per CDR3 protein comes from TCRdb applying MiXCR to the multiplex PCR reads. The table lists 700,000 to 950,000 distinct CDR3 sequences, about 35% of them singletons, with around 32% in the top ten. Sequenced input: blood. The origin of the receptors is a woman aged 40-49 years with Graves' hyperthyroidism.

This sequence joins TRBV6-1 and TRBJ1-3; 7 nucleotides line up with TRBD1. The CDR3 runs to 15 residues. CDR1 is MNHNS and CDR2 is SASEGT in the germline V gene. Trimming took 5 bases from V and 4 from J; bases not matched to a gene: 8. The CDR3 here is CASSRGPPGGNTIYF. DNA of the CDR3: TGTGCCAGCAGTAGGGGGCCGCCGGGCGGAAACACCATATATTTT.

A single count supports this clonotype. V usage is TRBV11-2 and J usage is TRBJ1-1; possible D gene TRBD1, 6 bases. The CDR3 totals 16 residues. Germline V CDR1 and CDR2: SGHAT, FQNNGV. V shed 3 bases and J shed 0 bases, with 14 bases lying between them. CDR3 region: CASSFRTASLNTEAFF. CDR3 sequence (DNA): TGTGCCAGCAGCTTCCGGACAGCTTCATTGAACACTGAAGCTTTCTTT. Filled out from reference TRBV11-2 and TRBJ1-1, the complete variable domain reads EAGVAQSPRYKIIEKRQSVAFWCNPISGHATLYWYQQILGQGPKLLIQFQNNGVVDDSQLPKDRFSAERLKGVDSTLKIQPAKLEDSAVYLCASSFRTASLNTEAFFGQGTRLTVV.

This clonotype has a single count. The chain recombines TRBV11-1 with TRBJ2-7; D may be TRBD2 (5 bases). The length of the CDR3 is 12 residues. From germline, CDR1 is SGHAT and CDR2 FQDESV (reference sequence). Trimming shortened V by 5 bases and J by 9 bases, and 14 bases separated the two germline ends. The CDR3 loop reads CASSPLGNLQYF. In DNA form, the CDR3 reads TGTGCCAGCAGCCCCCTCGGGAATCTGCAGTACTTC.

J is TRBJ1-2 and V is TRBV7-2; no firm D call. This CDR3 is built from 14 residues. Germline CDR1 SGHTA, CDR2 FQGNSA. V was trimmed by 6 bases and J by 0 bases, leaving 11 bases between them. The CDR3 bases are TGTGCCAGCAGTGAAGGTCTGACTAACTATGGCTACACCTTC. This codes for CASSEGLTNYGYTF.

This clonotype was picked up many times. V and J are TRBV10-3 and TRBJ1-6; TRBD1 is a possible D gene (5 bases). Germline CDR1 ENHRY, CDR2 SYGVKD. Trimming removed 6 bases from V and 9 bases from J, with 15 bases in between. The CDR3 consists of 14 residues. Written as DNA, the CDR3 is TGTGCCATCAGAGGAGACAGAGATACTTCACCCCTCCACTTT. Translating it yields CAIRGDRDTSPLHF.

This clonotype was seen ten or more times. The chain has TRBV11-3 and TRBJ1-1; 8 bases fit TRBD1. The V gene's germline CDR1 is SGHNT and CDR2 YENEEA. The CDR3 loop spans 13 amino acids. The J segment lost 6 bases and the V segment lost 5 bases, leaving 5 bases of the junction unmatched. The CDR3 nucleotides are TGTGCCAGCAGCATTACGACAGGGGCTGAAGCTTTCTTT. It is translated as CASSITTGAEAFF.

The chain employs TRBV20-1 and TRBJ1-5; 12 nucleotides align to TRBD1. V lost 6 bases, J lost 6 bases, and 6 bases stayed unmatched. CDR1 is DFQATT and CDR2 is SNEGSKA in the germline V gene (reference sequence). The CDR3 runs to 14 residues. The CDR3: CSANPGQGAQPQHF. The CDR3 DNA reads as TGCAGTGCCAACCCGGGACAGGGGGCTCAGCCCCAGCATTTT.

This clonotype was seen many times. The chain combines TRBV7-6 with TRBJ2-7, with 9 bases aligning to TRBD1. The CDR3 is 14 amino acids. V lost 5 bases and J lost 1; bases outside the gene matches: 3. From germline, CDR1 is SGHVS and CDR2 FNYEAQ. The CDR3 reads CASSEGTGSYEQYF. DNA for the CDR3: TGTGCCAGCAGCGAGGGGACAGGGTCCTACGAGCAGTACTTC. The entire variable domain, with the rest obtained from reference TRBV7-6 and TRBJ2-7, is as follows: GAGVSQSPRYKVTKRGQDVALRCDPISGHVSLYWYRQALGQGPEFLTYFNYEAQQDKSGLPNDRFSAERPEGSISTLTIQRTEQRDSAMYRCASSEGTGSYEQYFGPGTRLTVT.

This clonotype was found a few times. V gene TRBV12-3 or TRBV12-4 combines with J gene TRBJ1-6, with D possibly matching TRBD1 (5 bases). The CDR3 is made up of 16 amino acids. Trimming removed 5 bases from V and 7 bases from J, with 18 bases in between. CDR3 nucleotide sequence: TGTGCCAGCAGTACACACCGGGACGGAAGAAATTCACCCCTCCACTTT. Its translation: CASSTHRDGRNSPLHF.

This clonotype was detected a few times. The chain carries TRBV12-3 or TRBV12-4 and TRBJ1-2; 9 nucleotides line up with TRBD1. The CDR3 consists of 14 residues. V lost 6 bases and J lost 4; bases outside the gene matches: 6. CDR3 in amino acids: CASRRTGAGYGYTF. The DNA of the CDR3 is TGTGCCAGCAGACGGACAGGGGCCGGCTATGGCTACACCTTC.